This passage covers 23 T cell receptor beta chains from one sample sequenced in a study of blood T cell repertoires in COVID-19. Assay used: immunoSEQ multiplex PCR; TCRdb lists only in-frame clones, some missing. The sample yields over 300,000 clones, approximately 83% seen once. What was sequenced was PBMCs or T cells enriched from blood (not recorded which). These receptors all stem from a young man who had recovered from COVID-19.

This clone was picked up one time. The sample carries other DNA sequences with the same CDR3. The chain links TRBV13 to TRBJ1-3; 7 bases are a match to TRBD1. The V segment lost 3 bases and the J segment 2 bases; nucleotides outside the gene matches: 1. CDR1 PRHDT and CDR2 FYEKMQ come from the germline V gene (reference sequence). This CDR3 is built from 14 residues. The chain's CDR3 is CASSLGTAGNTIYF. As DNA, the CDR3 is TGTGCCAGCAGCTTGGGGACAGCTGGAAACACCATATATTTT.

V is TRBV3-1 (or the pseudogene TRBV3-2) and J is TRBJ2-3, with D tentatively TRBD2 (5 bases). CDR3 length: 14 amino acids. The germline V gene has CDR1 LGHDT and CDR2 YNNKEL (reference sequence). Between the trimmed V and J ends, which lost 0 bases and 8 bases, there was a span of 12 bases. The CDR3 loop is CASSQDTSYVTQYF. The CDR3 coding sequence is TGTGCCAGCAGCCAAGATACTAGTTACGTTACGCAGTATTTT.

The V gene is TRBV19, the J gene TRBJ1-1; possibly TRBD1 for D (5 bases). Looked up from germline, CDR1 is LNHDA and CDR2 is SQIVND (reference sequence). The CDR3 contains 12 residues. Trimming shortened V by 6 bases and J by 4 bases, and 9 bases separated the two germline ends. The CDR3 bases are TGTGCCAGTAGAAGGGGTTTCACTGAAGCTTTCTTT. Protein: CASRRGFTEAFF.

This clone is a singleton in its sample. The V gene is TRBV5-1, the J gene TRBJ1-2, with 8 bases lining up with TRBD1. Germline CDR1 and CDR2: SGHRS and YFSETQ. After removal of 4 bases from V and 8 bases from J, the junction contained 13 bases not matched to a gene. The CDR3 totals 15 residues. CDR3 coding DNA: TGCGCCAGCAGCCCGGGTGACAGGGGAGGTAAGGGCTACACCTTC. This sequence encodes CASSPGDRGGKGYTF.

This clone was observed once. CDR3 region: CASSADNEAFF. In nucleotides, the CDR3 is TGTGCCAGCAGTGCGGACAACGAAGCTTTCTTT. The rearrangement uses TRBV2 and TRBJ1-1, with a possible D match to TRBD1 (5 bases). The germline gives CDR1 SNHLY, CDR2 FYNNEI. This CDR3 has 11 residues. V gave up 4 bases and J gave up 8 bases, with 8 bases separating them.

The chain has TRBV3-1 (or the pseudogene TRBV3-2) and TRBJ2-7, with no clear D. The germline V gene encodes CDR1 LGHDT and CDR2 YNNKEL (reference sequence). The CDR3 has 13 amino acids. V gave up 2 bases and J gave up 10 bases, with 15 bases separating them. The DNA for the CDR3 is TGTGCCAGCAGCCAAAGTCAGGTATCCGAACAGTACTTC. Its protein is CASSQSQVSEQYF.

The CDR3 here is CASSPDRVGSGELFF. The CDR3 nucleotides read TGTGCCAGCAGCCCAGACAGGGTGGGGTCCGGGGAGCTGTTTTTT. The chain combines TRBV7-9 with TRBJ2-2; 7 positions agree with TRBD1. The CDR3 extends over 15 amino acids. Looked up from germline, CDR1 is SEHNR and CDR2 is FQNEAQ (reference sequence). The V segment lost 5 bases and the J segment 6 bases; nucleotides outside the gene matches: 9.

The CDR3 DNA reads TGTGCCAGCAGCTTAACAGGGGTCTCGGATACGCAGTATTTT. Encoded protein: CASSLTGVSDTQYF. The chain uses TRBV5-5 and TRBJ2-3; 7 nucleotides match TRBD1. The CDR3 covers 14 residues. CDR1 SGHKS and CDR2 YYEKEE come from the germline V gene (reference sequence). The V and J ends lost 2 bases and 6 bases, in that order; junction bases with no gene match: 6. The full variable domain, in which reference TRBV5-5 and TRBJ2-3 provide the parts outside the CDR3, is DAGVTQSPTHLIKTRGQQVTLRCSPISGHKSVSWYQQVLGQGPQFIFQYYEKEERGRGNFPDRFSARQFPNYSSELNVNALLLGDSALYLCASSLTGVSDTQYFGPGTRLTVL.

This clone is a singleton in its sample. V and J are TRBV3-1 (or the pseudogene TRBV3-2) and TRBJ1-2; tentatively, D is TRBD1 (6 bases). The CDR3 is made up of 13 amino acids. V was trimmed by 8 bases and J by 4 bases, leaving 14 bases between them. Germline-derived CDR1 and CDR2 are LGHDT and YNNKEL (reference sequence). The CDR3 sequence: CASSRGKLYGYTF. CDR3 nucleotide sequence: TGTGCCAGCTCGAGGGGGAAACTCTATGGCTACACCTTC.

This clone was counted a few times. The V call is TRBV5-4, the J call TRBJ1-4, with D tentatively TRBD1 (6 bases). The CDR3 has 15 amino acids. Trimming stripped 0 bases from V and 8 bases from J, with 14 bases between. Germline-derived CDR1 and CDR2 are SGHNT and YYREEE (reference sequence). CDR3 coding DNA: TGTGCCAGCAGCTTGGGGCAGGGGATAGGGGAAAAACTGTTTTTT. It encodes CASSLGQGIGEKLFF. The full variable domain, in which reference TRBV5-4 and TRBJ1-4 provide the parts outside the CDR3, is ETGVTQSPTHLIKTRGQQVTLRCSSQSGHNTVSWYQQALGQGPQFIFQYYREEENGRGNFPPRFSGLQFPNYSSELNVNALELDDSALYLCASSLGQGIGEKLFFGSGTQLSVL.

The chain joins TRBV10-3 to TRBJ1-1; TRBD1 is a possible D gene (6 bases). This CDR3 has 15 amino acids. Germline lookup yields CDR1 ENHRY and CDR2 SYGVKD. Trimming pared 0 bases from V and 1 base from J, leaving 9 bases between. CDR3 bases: TGTGCCATCAGTGAGTCTAGACAGGCGAACACTGAAGCTTTCTTT. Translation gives CAISESRQANTEAFF.

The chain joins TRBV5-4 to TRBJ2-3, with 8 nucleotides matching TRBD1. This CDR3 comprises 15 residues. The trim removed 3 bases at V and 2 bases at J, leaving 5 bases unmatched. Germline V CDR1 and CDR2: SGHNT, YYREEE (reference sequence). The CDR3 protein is CASSSTQGATDTQYF. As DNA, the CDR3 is TGTGCCAGCAGCTCCACGCAGGGGGCCACAGATACGCAGTATTTT.

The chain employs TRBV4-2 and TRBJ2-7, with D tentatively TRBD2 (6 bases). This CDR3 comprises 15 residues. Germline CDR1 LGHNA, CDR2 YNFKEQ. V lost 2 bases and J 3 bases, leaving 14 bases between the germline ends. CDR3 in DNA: TGTGCCAGCAGCCAACAAACGGGGGATCACTACGAGCAGTACTTC. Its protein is CASSQQTGDHYEQYF.

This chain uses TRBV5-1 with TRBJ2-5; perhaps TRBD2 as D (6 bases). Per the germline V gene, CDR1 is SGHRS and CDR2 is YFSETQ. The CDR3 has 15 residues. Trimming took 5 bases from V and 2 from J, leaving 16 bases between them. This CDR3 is CASREGFGLQETQYF. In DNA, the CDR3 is TGCGCCAGCAGGGAGGGGTTTGGACTACAAGAGACCCAGTACTTC.

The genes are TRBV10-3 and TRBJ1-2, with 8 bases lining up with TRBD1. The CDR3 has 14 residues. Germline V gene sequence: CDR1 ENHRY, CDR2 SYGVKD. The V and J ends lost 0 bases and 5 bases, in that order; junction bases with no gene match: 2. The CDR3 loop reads CAISESRDRYGYTF. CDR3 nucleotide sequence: TGTGCCATCAGTGAGTCCCGGGACAGGTATGGCTACACCTTC.

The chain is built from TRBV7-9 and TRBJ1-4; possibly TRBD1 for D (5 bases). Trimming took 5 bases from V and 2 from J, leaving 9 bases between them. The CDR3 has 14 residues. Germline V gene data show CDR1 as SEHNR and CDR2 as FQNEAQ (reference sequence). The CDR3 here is CASSPRQTNEKLFF. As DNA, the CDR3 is TGTGCCAGCAGCCCAAGACAGACTAATGAAAAACTGTTTTTT.

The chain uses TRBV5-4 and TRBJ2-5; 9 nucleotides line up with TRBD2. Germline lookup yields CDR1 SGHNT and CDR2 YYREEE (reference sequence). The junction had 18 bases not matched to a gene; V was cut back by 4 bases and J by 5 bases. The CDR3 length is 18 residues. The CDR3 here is CASSPEAGGAKSSETQYF. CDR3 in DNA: TGTGCCAGCAGCCCGGAGGCGGGGGGGGCCAAAAGTAGCGAGACCCAGTACTTC.

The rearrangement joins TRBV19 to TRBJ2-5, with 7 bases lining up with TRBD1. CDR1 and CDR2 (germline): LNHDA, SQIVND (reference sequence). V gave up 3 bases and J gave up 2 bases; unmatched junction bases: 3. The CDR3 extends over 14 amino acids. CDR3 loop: CASSIAQGQETQYF. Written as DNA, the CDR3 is TGTGCCAGTAGTATCGCACAGGGGCAAGAGACCCAGTACTTC.

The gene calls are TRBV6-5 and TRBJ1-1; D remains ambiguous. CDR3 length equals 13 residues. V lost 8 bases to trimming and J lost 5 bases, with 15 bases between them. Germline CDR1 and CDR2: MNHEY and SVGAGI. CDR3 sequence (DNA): TGTGCCAGCGGCTACCCGGAGTTGACTGAAGCTTTCTTT. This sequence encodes CASGYPELTEAFF.

In DNA, the CDR3 is TGTGCCAGCAGTTACAACAGCCAAGAGACCCAGTACTTC. Its translation: CASSYNSQETQYF. The J gene is TRBJ2-5, the V gene TRBV12-3 or TRBV12-4; D is undetermined. V shed 4 bases and J shed 1 base, with 7 bases lying between them. The CDR3 has 13 amino acids.

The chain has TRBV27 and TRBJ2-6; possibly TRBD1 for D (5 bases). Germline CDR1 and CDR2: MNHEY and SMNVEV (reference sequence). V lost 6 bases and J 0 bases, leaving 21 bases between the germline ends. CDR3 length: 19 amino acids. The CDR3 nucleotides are TGTGCCAGCAGATCGGAGATATACCACAGGTCCTCTGGGGCCAACGTCCTGACTTTC. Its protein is CASRSEIYHRSSGANVLTF.

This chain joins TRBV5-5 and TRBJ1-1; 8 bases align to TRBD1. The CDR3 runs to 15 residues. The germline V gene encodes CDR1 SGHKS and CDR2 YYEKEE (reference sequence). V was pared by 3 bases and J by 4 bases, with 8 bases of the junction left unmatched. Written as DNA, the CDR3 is TGTGCCAGCAGCTCACGGGACAGGAATGGCACTGAAGCTTTCTTT. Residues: CASSSRDRNGTEAFF.

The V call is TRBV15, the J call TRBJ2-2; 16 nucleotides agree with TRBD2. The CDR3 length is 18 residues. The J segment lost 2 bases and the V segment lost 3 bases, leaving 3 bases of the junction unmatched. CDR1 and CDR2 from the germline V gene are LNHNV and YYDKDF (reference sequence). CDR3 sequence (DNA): TGTGCCACCAGCAGGGGACTAGCGGGGGGGACAAACACCGGGGAGCTGTTTTTT. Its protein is CATSRGLAGGTNTGELFF.